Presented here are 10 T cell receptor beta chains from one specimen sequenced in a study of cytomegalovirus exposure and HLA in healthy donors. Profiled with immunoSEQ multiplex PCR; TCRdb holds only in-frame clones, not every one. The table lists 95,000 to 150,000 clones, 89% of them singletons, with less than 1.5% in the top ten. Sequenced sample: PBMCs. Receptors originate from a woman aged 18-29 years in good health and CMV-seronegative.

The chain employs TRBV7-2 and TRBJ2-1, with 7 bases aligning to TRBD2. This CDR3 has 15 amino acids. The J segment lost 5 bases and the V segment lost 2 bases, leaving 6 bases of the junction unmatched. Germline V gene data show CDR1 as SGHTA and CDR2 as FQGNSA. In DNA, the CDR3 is TGTGCCAGCAGCTTACTCCCTAGCGGAAACAATGAGCAGTTCTTC. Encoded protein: CASSLLPSGNNEQFF.

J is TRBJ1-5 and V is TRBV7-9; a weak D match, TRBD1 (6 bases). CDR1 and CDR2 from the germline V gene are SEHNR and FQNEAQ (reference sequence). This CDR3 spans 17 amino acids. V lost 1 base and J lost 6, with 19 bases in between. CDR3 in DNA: TGTGCCAGCAGCTTAGAGGTCGGCGGGGGCACGTCTCAGCCCCAGCATTTT. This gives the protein CASSLEVGGGTSQPQHF.

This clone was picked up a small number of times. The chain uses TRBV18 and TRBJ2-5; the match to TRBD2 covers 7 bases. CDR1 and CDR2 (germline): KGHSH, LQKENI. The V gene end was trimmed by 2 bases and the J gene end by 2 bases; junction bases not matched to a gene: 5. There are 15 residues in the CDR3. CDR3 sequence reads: CASSPFTSEQETQYF. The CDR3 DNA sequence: TGTGCCAGCTCACCATTCACTAGCGAACAAGAGACCCAGTACTTC.

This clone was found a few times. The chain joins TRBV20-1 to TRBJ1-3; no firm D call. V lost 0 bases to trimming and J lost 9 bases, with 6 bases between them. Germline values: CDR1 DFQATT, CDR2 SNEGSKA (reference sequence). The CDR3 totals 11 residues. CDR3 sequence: CSARDTPTIYF. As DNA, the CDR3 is TGCAGTGCTAGAGATACTCCCACCATATATTTT.

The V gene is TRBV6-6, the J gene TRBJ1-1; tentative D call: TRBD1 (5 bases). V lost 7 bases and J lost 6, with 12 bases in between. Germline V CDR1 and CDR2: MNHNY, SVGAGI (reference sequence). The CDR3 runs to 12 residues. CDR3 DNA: TGTGCCAGCAATAACCGGGGGGCTGAAGCTTTCTTT. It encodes CASNNRGAEAFF.

The CDR3 loop reads CASSPLIGGKETQYF. The CDR3 DNA follows: TGTGCCAGCTCACCACTGATCGGCGGAAAAGAGACCCAGTACTTC. V gene TRBV18 combines with J gene TRBJ2-5, with D hard to call. Germline-derived CDR1 and CDR2 are KGHSH and LQKENI. The CDR3 consists of 15 residues. Trimming took 1 base from V and 3 from J, leaving 12 bases between them. Drawing the rest from reference TRBV18 and TRBJ2-5, the complete variable domain is NAGVMQNPRHLVRRRGQEARLRCSPMKGHSHVYWYRQLPEEGLKFMVYLQKENIIDESGMPKERFSAEFPKEGPSILRIQQVVRGDSAAYFCASSPLIGGKETQYFGPGTRLLVL.

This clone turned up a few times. CDR3 sequence (DNA): TGTGCCAGCAGCCAGGGACAGGGGGTCACCGGGGAGCTGTTTTTT. This encodes CASSQGQGVTGELFF. The J gene is TRBJ2-2, the V gene TRBV7-6, with 11 bases aligning to TRBD1. The CDR3 totals 15 residues. Trimming took 5 bases from V and 4 from J; bases not matched to a gene: 3. Germline CDR1 is SGHVS and CDR2 is FNYEAQ.

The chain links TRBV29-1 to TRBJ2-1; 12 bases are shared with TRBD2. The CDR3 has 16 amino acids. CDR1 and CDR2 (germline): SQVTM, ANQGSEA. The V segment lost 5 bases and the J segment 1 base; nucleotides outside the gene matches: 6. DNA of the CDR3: TGCAGCGTTAGGACTAGCGGGGTCTCTTCCTACAATGAGCAGTTCTTC. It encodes CSVRTSGVSSYNEQFF.

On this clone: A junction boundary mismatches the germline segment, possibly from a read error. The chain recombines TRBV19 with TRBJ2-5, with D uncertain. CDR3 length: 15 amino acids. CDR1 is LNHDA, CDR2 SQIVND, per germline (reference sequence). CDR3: CARSIALTVPETQYF. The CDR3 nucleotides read TGTGCCAGAAGTATAGCTTTAACGGTCCCCGAGACCCAGTACTTC.

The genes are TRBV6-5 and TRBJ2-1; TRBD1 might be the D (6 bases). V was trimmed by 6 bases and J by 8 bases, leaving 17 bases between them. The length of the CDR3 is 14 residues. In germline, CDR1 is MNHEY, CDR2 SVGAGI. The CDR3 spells CASSLRGGWDEQFF. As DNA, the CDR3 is TGTGCCAGCAGCCTCAGGGGTGGCTGGGATGAGCAGTTCTTC.